This T cell receptor (beta chain) was captured in a study of technical replicates of blood from several donors. In germline, CDR1 is MNHEY, CDR2 SVGAGI. This CDR3 contains 13 residues. The V and J ends lost 7 bases and 10 bases, in that order; junction bases with no gene match: 7. This clone was picked up one time. The protocol was immunoSEQ multiplex PCR, while the TCRdb copy is restricted to in-frame clones and leaves out a portion. The table shows tens of thousands of clones, with about 96% occurring only once. This sequence joins TRBV6-5 and TRBJ1-6; 7 bases are a match to TRBD1. Sequencing input: T cells isolated from PBMCs. The source is a human donor in good health. The CDR3 loop reads CASMQTGSSPLHF. Written as DNA, the CDR3 is TGTGCCAGCATGCAGACAGGGTCCTCACCCCTCCACTTT.